The 12 T cell receptor beta chains below all came from one sample that was sequenced in a study of blood T cells in healthy people across ages. Combining a sample-barcoded 5' primer with a J-beta primer mix, a second PCR ran for roughly 6 to 12 cycles. TCRdb fed the 5' RACE reads into MiXCR, producing one record per CDR3 protein. The sample lists over a million distinct CDR3 sequences; 42% were seen once. Material for sequencing was blood. Receptor source: a woman between 18 and 29 years old in good health.

The chain employs TRBV7-9 and TRBJ1-1; maybe TRBD1 (5 bases). This CDR3 has 15 residues. CDR1 is SEHNR, CDR2 FQNEAQ, per germline (reference sequence). Between the trimmed V and J ends, which lost 2 bases and 3 bases, there was a span of 13 bases. The CDR3 bases are TGTGCCAGCAGCTTATCAGTCTCGGGGGACACTGAAGCTTTCTTT. Amino acid sequence: CASSLSVSGDTEAFF.

The V gene is TRBV18, the J gene TRBJ1-3, with a tentative D call TRBD1 (5 bases). Germline V gene sequence: CDR1 KGHSH, CDR2 LQKENI. Trimming left V 5 bases short and J 0 bases short, with 8 bases between. The CDR3 covers 14 residues. Here the CDR3 DNA reads TGTGCCAGCTCAAACGGGGGCTCTGGAAACACCATATATTTT. It is translated as CASSNGGSGNTIYF.

This sequence joins TRBV12-3 or TRBV12-4 and TRBJ1-2, with TRBD1 matching 7 bases. The V and J ends lost 0 bases and 5 bases, in that order; junction bases with no gene match: 6. There are 15 residues in the CDR3. This chain's CDR3 is CASSLAARGKYGYTF. CDR3 DNA sequence: TGTGCCAGCAGTTTAGCGGCCAGGGGGAAGTATGGCTACACCTTC.

Turning to this clonotype: One junction end disagrees with the germline gene, perhaps due to a read error. The gene calls are TRBV9 and TRBJ2-5; D is ambiguous. CDR3 length: 15 residues. Germline CDR1 is SGDLS and CDR2 is YYNGEE. This CDR3 reads CASNVAGRNQEPQYF. CDR3 in DNA: TGTGCCAGCAACGTAGCTGGACGGAACCAAGAGCCCCAGTACTTC.

Concerning this clonotype: One end of the junction does not line up with germline, which may come from a read error. V usage is TRBV9 and J usage is TRBJ1-2, with D hard to call. The CDR3 totals 14 residues. Germline values: CDR1 SGDLS, CDR2 YYNGEE. This CDR3 reads CASCVADEGRGYTF. CDR3 bases: TGTGCCAGCTGCGTAGCCGACGAAGGCCGGGGCTACACCTTC.

This clonotype turned up a few times. The CDR3 spells CASSFRGLAANEQFF. The CDR3, as DNA: TGTGCCAGCAGCTTCCGGGGACTAGCGGCCAATGAGCAGTTCTTC. This chain joins TRBV7-2 and TRBJ2-1, with 11 positions matching TRBD2. This CDR3 comprises 15 residues. The germline gives CDR1 SGHTA, CDR2 FQGNSA. V lost 3 bases and J lost 6; bases outside the gene matches: 4.

The CDR3 reads CASSLLIGSSSDEQYF. CDR3 sequence (DNA): TGCGCCAGCAGCCTCCTCATTGGTAGCAGTTCCGACGAGCAGTACTTC. The chain recombines TRBV4-1 with TRBJ2-7; D remains unclear. V lost 4 bases and J 5 bases, leaving 21 bases between the germline ends. This CDR3 region has 16 residues. Germline V gives CDR1 MGHRA, CDR2 YSYEKL.

This clonotype was detected only a few times. This chain connects TRBV9 to TRBJ2-7, with D tentatively TRBD2 (6 bases). The CDR3 length is 15 residues. CDR1 SGDLS and CDR2 YYNGEE come from the germline V gene. The V and J ends lost 0 bases and 2 bases respectively, with 12 bases between them. The DNA of the CDR3 is TGTGCCAGCAGCGTAGAGAGTAGCGGACCCTACGAGCAGTACTTC. It is translated as CASSVESSGPYEQYF.

This CDR3 is CASSQDGLGNQPQHF. In nucleotides, the CDR3 is TGTGCCAGCAGCCAGGACGGACTGGGCAATCAGCCCCAGCATTTT. The chain has TRBV28 and TRBJ1-5, with unresolved D. Germline loops: CDR1 MDHEN, CDR2 SYDVKM. This CDR3 is built from 15 residues. Trimming removed 6 bases from V and 2 bases from J, with 14 bases in between.

This chain joins TRBV7-8 and TRBJ2-7; TRBD2 aligns across 8 bases. Germline lookup yields CDR1 SGHVS and CDR2 FQNEAQ. The trim removed 0 bases at V and 1 base at J, leaving 8 bases unmatched. CDR3 length: 17 residues. In nucleotides, the CDR3 is TGTGCCAGCAGCTTAGCTGCGGGGGGCCTTCAATCCTACGAGCAGTACTTC. Encoded protein: CASSLAAGGLQSYEQYF.

This clonotype was counted only a few times. This chain uses TRBV7-2 with TRBJ2-5, with 12 bases identical to TRBD2. Judging by the DNA end, TRBJ2-7 fits better; the J call may be wrong. The germline gives CDR1 SGHTA, CDR2 FQGNSA. The CDR3 covers 20 residues. In DNA form, the CDR3 reads TGTGCCAGCAGCGGCGGACTAGCGGGATCGGGTCTTCAAAACCTCTACGAGCAGTACTTC. As protein: CASSGGLAGSGLQNLYEQYF.

In this sample, this clonotype turned up a few times. The chain couples TRBV29-1 to TRBJ1-1, with 8 bases aligning to TRBD1. The germline V gene encodes CDR1 SQVTM and CDR2 ANQGSEA. The CDR3 loop spans 13 amino acids. J was trimmed by 1 base and V by 7 bases; bases with no gene match: 5. For the CDR3, the DNA is TGCAGCGGGGGACAGGCGAGGAACACTGAAGCTTTCTTT. Translated: CSGGQARNTEAFF.